This TCR beta chain emerged from a study of sequential checkpoint blockade in melanoma. Study-wide context: Each arm's sequence ended with maintenance nivolumab. Matched biopsies came pretreatment and at week 13 for about 24 patients. The study's findings and limits: Rising tumor T-cell fraction and clonality meant about 30 times likelier benefit.

This clone was observed at least ten times. What it binds is not known. CDR1 and CDR2 from the germline V gene are SGHNT and YENEEA. This CDR3 spans 14 amino acids. V lost 4 bases, J lost 5 bases, and 5 bases stayed unmatched. Libraries were prepared by immunoSEQ multiplex PCR; TCRdb keeps only in-frame clonotypes and omits some of them. The table has roughly 4,500 clones, less than 25% seen once. Treatment indicated: randomized to nivolumab then ipilimumab (arm A) or the reverse (arm B). None of the patients previously received DNA-damaging chemotherapy. The sequence was collected from a human donor with melanoma. The V gene is TRBV11-3, the J gene TRBJ2-5; 9 bases line up with TRBD1. The sample here was tumor tissue (inferred from file names), taken from a patient given nivolumab and ipilimumab in sequence. CDR3 nucleotide sequence: TGTGCCAGCAGCTGGGGACAGGGTATCGAGACCCAGTACTTC. This gives the protein CASSWGQGIETQYF.